The source of this T cell receptor (beta chain) is a study of CD4 and CD8 cells across lung adenocarcinoma regions. TCRdb analysed the PCR reads with MiXCR anew, one entry per CDR3 protein. The sample holds around 25,000 distinct CDR3 sequences, more than 45% seen once. The patients had localized lung adenocarcinoma, a non-small cell subtype. This clonotype was seen many times. Trimming took 3 bases from V and 3 from J, leaving 11 bases between them. This CDR3 spans 15 amino acids. Per germline, CDR1 SGHTA and CDR2 FQGNSA. Sequencing input: CD4+ T cells from the center of a lung tumor. J is TRBJ2-2 and V is TRBV7-2; D remains unclear. The receptor's source is a male donor with lung adenocarcinoma. The CD4 and CD8 labels of this study may be unreliable. The chain's CDR3 is CASSFSPTHTGELFF. CDR3 nucleotide sequence: TGTGCCAGCAGCTTCTCCCCTACCCACACCGGGGAGCTGTTTTTT.